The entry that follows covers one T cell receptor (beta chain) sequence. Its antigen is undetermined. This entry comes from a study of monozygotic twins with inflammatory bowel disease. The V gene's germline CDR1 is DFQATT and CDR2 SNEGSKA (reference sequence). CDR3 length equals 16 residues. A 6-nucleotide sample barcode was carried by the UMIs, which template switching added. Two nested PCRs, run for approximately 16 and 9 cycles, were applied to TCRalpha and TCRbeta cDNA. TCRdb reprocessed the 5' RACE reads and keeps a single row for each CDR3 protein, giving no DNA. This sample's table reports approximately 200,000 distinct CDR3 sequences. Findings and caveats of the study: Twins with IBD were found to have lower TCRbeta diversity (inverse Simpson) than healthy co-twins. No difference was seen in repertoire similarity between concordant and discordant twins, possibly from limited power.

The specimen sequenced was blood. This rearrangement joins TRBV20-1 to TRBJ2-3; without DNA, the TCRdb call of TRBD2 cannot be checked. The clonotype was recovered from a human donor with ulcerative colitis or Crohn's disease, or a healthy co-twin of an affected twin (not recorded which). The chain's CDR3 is CSGARVSGGNWDTQYF.